This entry concerns a single T cell receptor (beta chain). Looked up from germline, CDR1 is MNHEY and CDR2 is SVGAGI. There are 13 residues in the CDR3. V dropped 2 bases and J dropped 16 bases, with 18 bases sitting between them. The data are from a study of cytomegalovirus exposure and HLA in healthy donors. The PCR used 60 Vbeta and 13 Jbeta primers. Profiled with immunoSEQ multiplex PCR; TCRdb holds only in-frame clones, not every one. The sample lists about 130,000 clones, roughly 75% occurring once. The chain carries TRBV6-5 and TRBJ2-1; TRBD2 might be the D (5 bases). This TCR derives from a man aged 30-40 years in good health. The sample consisted of PBMCs. The CDR3 DNA is TGTGCCAGCAGTTACGGTGTCGGGGATAGTCGATTCTTC. Its protein is CASSYGVGDSRFF.